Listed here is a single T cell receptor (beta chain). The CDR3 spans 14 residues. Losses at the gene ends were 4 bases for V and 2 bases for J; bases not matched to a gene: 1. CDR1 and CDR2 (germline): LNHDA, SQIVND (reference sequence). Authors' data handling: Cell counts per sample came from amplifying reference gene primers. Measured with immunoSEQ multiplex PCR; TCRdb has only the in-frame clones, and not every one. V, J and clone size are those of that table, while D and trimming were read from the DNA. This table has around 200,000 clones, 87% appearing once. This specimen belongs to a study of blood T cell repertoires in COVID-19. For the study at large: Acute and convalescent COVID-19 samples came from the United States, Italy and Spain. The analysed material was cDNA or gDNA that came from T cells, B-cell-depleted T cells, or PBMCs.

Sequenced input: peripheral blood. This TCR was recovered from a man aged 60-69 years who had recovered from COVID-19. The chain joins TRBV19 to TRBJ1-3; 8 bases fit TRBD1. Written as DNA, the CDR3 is TGTGCCAGTAGTAAGACAGGGGCTGGAAACACCATATATTTT. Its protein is CASSKTGAGNTIYF.